This T cell receptor (beta chain) was documented in a study of CDR3 diversity in severe acne. Each CDR3 protein gets one entry after TCRdb re-called the PCR reads with MiXCR. The table shows more than 85,000 distinct CDR3 sequences, with roughly 52% occurring only once. This clonotype occurred a few times. The sequenced sample was blood. The receptor was derived from a male donor in good health, serving as a control.

The CDR3 nucleotides read TGTGCCAGCTGGTTTGGAAGGGAGCTGTTTTTT. It is translated as CASWFGRELFF. The rearrangement uses TRBV12-3 or TRBV12-4 and TRBJ2-2, with D unresolved. The CDR3 is 11 residues long. V was cut by 8 bases and J by 9 bases, with 10 bases left in between.